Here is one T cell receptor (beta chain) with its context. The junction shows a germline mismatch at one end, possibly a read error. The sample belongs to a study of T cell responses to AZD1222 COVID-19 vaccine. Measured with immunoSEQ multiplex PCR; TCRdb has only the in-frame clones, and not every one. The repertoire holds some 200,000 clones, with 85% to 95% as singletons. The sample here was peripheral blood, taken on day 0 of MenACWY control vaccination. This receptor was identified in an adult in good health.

DNA of the CDR3: TGTGCCAGCAAGGCCGGAGGCCGCATCCCCAATTTC. It encodes CASKAGGRIPNF. The chain employs TRBV11-2 and TRBJ1-2; D call uncertain. The CDR3 spans 12 residues. Germline values: CDR1 SGHAT, CDR2 FQNNGV.